This T cell receptor beta chain was captured in a study of T cell responses to AZD1222 COVID-19 vaccine. CDR1 is SEHNR, CDR2 FQNEAQ, per germline (reference sequence). This CDR3 comprises 16 residues. Trimming at V came to 5 bases and at J to 9 bases, leaving 10 bases not matched to a gene. Measured with immunoSEQ multiplex PCR; TCRdb has only the in-frame clones, and not every one. The data contain 100,000 to 150,000 clones, approximately 88% of them seen just once; the ten biggest clones take up over 5.5%. This TCR was recovered from an adult in good health. V usage is TRBV7-9 and J usage is TRBJ2-1, with 13 bases fitting TRBD2. Sequenced material: peripheral blood, taken on day 0 of AZD1222 vaccination. CDR3 nucleotide sequence: TGTGCCAGCAGCGCCTTACTAGCGGGAGGGCCCCCTGAGCAGTTCTTC. Protein sequence: CASSALLAGGPPEQFF.